This T cell receptor (beta chain) is from a study of cytomegalovirus exposure and HLA in healthy donors. The CDR3 has 16 amino acids. J was trimmed by 3 bases and V by 2 bases; bases with no gene match: 4. The germline V gene encodes CDR1 MNHEY and CDR2 SVGAGI. Generated by immunoSEQ multiplex PCR, the TCRdb table keeps only in-frame clones and is missing some. The sample has under 300,000 clones, approximately 83% seen once; the top ten hold about 1%. Study observations and caveats: The classifier, whose performance was assessed in both the original and validation cohorts, reportedly diagnosed cytomegalovirus status with high specificity and sensitivity. There were around 160 TCR beta chains listed as cytomegalovirus-associated. The tendency of first-cohort TCR clusters to co-occur in the roughly 110 validation repertoires emerged from a later analysis.

On this clone itself: Its antigen is still unknown.

Sequencing was performed on PBMCs. The rearrangement uses TRBV6-5 and TRBJ2-2; 9 bases map to TRBD2. The TCR sequence derives from a woman younger than 35 in good health and CMV-seronegative. The CDR3 nucleotides read TGTGCCAGCAGTTACCGCGGGGGGGCAGACACCGGGGAGCTGTTTTTT. This codes for CASSYRGGADTGELFF.